This T cell receptor (beta chain) was found in a study of T cell responses to AZD1222 COVID-19 vaccine. In the case of this clone: The antigen remains undetermined.

Germline values: CDR1 SNHLY, CDR2 FYNNEI. The CDR3 spans 15 residues. V dropped 9 bases and J dropped 2 bases, with 17 bases sitting between them. Generated by immunoSEQ multiplex PCR, the TCRdb table keeps only in-frame clones and is missing some. The sample holds 150,000 to 200,000 clones, over 85% seen once. Study-wide findings and caveats: The repertoires were collected only after the peak T cell response. CD4 TCRs linked to vaccination spanned spike, dominating at 160-218 and 743-854. Variant regions that are unmutated are reportedly the target of nearly half of spike-specific TCRs. There were mostly white British donors and more females than males, and clonal diversity was possibly underestimated.

Sample: peripheral blood, taken 28 days after the second dose of the MenACWY control vaccine. The TCR was taken from an adult who received the MenACWY meningococcal vaccine as a control. The rearrangement links TRBV2 to TRBJ1-5, with D tentatively TRBD1 (5 bases). CDR3 region: CASLRERGRNQPQHF. The CDR3 DNA follows: TGTGCCAGTCTCCGGGAGAGGGGTCGCAATCAGCCCCAGCATTTT.